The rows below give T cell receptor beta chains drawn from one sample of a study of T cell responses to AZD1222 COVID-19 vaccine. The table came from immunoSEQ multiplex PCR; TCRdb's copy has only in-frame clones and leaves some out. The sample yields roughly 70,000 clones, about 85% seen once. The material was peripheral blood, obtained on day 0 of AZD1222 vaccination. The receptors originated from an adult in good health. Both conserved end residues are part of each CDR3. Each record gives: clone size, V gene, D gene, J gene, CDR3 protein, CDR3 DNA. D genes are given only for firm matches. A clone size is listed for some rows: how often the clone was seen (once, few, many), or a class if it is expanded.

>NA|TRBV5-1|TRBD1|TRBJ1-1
CASSVGTANTEAFF
TGCGCCAGCAGCGTAGGGACAGCGAACACTGAAGCTTTCTTT
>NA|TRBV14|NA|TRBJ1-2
CASSRYGGEGYTF
TGTGCCAGCAGTCGGTACGGGGGAGAGGGCTACACCTTC
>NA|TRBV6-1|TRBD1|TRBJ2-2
CASSEAGTGGATTGELFF
TGTGCCAGCAGTGAAGCCGGGACAGGGGGCGCCACAACCGGGGAGCTGTTTTTT
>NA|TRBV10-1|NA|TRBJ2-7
CASSDTGQDEQYF
TGCGCCAGCAGTGATACAGGGCAGGACGAGCAGTACTTC
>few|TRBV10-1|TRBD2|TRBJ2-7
CASSDYPSSGGGYEQYF
TGCGCCAGCAGTGACTACCCCTCCAGCGGGGGAGGCTACGAGCAGTACTTC
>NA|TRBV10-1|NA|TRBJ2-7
CASSERISSYEQYF
TGCGCCAGCAGTGAGAGAATAAGCTCCTACGAGCAGTACTTC
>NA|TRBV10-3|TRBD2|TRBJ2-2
CAISVAGRNTGELFF
TGTGCCATCAGCGTAGCGGGTAGGAACACCGGGGAGCTGTTTTTT
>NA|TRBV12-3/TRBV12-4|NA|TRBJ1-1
CASSLESIHLF
TGTGCCAGCAGTTTGGAGTCGATTCATCTATTT
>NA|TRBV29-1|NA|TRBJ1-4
CSVALTTGEKLFF
TGCAGCGTTGCCCTCACGACGGGGGAAAAACTGTTTTTT
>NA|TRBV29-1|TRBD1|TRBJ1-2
CSVLMGQGEYGYTF
TGCAGCGTCTTAATGGGACAGGGGGAGTATGGCTACACCTTC
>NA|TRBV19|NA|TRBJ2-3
CASSIGGRDPDTQYF
TGTGCCAGTAGTATAGGGGGGCGGGATCCAGATACGCAGTATTTT
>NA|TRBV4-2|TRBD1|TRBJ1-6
CASSQDIGDRSSPLHF
TGTGCCAGCAGCCAAGACATAGGGGACAGGTCTTCACCCCTCCACTTT
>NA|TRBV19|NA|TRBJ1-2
CASSTYGRLARGYTF
TGTGCCAGTAGTACGTACGGACGCCTGGCTCGGGGCTACACCTTC
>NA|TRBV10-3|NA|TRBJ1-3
CAISTTFSGNTIYF
TGTGCCATCAGCACCACATTCTCTGGAAACACCATATATTTT
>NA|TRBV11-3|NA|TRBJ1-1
CASSLTGWTEAFF
TGTGCCAGCAGCTTGACGGGTTGGACTGAAGCTTTCTTT
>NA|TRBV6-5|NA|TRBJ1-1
CASSQTVMNTEAFF
TGTGCCAGCAGTCAGACAGTCATGAACACTGAAGCTTTCTTT
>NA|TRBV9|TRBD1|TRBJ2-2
CASKADRDAGELFF
TGTGCCAGCAAGGCGGACAGGGATGCCGGGGAGCTGTTTTTT
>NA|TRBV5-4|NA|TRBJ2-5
CASSFRDAEETQYF
TGTGCCAGCAGCTTTCGAGATGCGGAAGAGACCCAGTACTTC
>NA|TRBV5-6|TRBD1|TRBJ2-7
CASSRDRAVTEYF
TGTGCCAGCAGCCGGGACAGGGCAGTGACGGAGTACTTC
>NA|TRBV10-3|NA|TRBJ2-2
CAIRGPASTGELFF
TGTGCCATCAGGGGACCTGCTAGCACCGGGGAGCTGTTTTTT
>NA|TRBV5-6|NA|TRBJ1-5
CASSYAGGNNQPQHF
TGTGCCAGCAGCTATGCGGGGGGAAACAATCAGCCCCAGCATTTT
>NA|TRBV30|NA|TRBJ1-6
CAWSVSRPSVNSPLHF
TGTGCCTGGAGTGTCTCCCGACCGAGTGTAAATTCACCCCTCCACTTT
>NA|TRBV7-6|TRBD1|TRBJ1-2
CASSKRTGPNYGYTF
TGTGCCAGCAGCAAGAGGACAGGGCCTAACTATGGCTACACCTTC
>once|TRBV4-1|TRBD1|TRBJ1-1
CASSQPGGEAFF
TGCGCCAGCAGCCAACCAGGGGGGGAAGCTTTCTTT
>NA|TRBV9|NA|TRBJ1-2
CASSSSHRRKNYGYTF
TGTGCCAGCAGCTCCAGTCATAGACGGAAGAACTATGGCTACACCTTC
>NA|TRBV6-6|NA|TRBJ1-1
CASSYNLNRNEAFF
TGTGCCAGCAGTTATAACCTAAATAGGAATGAAGCTTTCTTT
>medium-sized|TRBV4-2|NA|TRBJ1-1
CASSRGGGDNTEAFF
TGTGCCAGCAGCCGAGGGGGAGGGGACAACACTGAAGCTTTCTTT
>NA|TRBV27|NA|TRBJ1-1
CASSLWGGHTEAFF
TGTGCCAGCAGTTTATGGGGGGGCCACACTGAAGCTTTCTTT
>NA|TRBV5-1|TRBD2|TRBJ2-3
CASSLGGGRAGRDTQYF
TGCGCCAGCAGCTTGGGCGGCGGGAGGGCCGGGAGGGATACGCAGTATTTT
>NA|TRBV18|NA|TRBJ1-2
CASSPGQPYGYTF
TGTGCCAGCTCGCCAGGACAGCCCTATGGCTACACCTTC
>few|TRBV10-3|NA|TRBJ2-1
CAISTLAVASNEQFF
TGTGCCATCAGTACCCTGGCGGTAGCTTCCAATGAGCAGTTCTTC
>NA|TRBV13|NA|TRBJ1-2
CASSHRGSGDKGYTF
TGTGCCAGCAGCCACCGAGGGTCGGGAGATAAGGGCTACACCTTC
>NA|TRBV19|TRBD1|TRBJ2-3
CATSTGGQADTQYF
TGTGCCACCTCAACAGGGGGGCAGGCAGATACGCAGTATTTT
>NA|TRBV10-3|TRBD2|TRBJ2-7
CAISKTLAGGLGGNEQYF
TGTGCCATCAGTAAGACTTTAGCGGGAGGGCTTGGTGGGAACGAGCAGTACTTC
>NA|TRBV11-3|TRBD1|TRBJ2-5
CASSLEGQGAETQYF
TGTGCCAGCAGCTTAGAGGGACAGGGGGCCGAGACCCAGTACTTC
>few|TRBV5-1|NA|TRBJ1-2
CASSLVQTAGYTF
TGCGCCAGCAGCTTGGTCCAGACTGCGGGCTACACCTTC
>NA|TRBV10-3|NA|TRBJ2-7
CAISGQNHSYEQYF
TGTGCCATCAGTGGTCAGAACCACTCCTACGAGCAGTACTTC
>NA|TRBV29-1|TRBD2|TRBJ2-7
CSVQPGGTYEQYF
TGCAGCGTTCAGCCGGGGGGGACCTACGAGCAGTACTTC
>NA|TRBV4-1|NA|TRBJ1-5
CASSPNENQPQHF
TGCGCCAGCAGCCCGAACGAAAATCAGCCCCAGCATTTT
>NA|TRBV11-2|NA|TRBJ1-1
CASSPRGGKAFF
TGTGCCAGCAGCCCCCGAGGAGGGAAGGCTTTCTTT
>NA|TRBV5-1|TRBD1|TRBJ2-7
CASSTQQGPYEQYF
TGCGCCAGCAGCACTCAACAGGGGCCCTACGAGCAGTACTTC
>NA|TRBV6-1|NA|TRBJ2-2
CASSDRGTTGELFF
TGTGCCAGCAGTGACCGGGGCACCACCGGGGAGCTGTTTTTT
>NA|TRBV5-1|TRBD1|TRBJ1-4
CASSTTGTGNNEKLFF
TGCGCCAGCAGTACTACAGGGACAGGGAATAATGAAAAACTGTTTTTT
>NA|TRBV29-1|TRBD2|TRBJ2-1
CSVDGLAGSGEQFF
TGCAGCGTCGACGGACTAGCGGGATCGGGTGAGCAGTTCTTC
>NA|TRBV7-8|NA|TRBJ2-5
CASSKTTVETQYF
TGTGCCAGCAGCAAAACCACGGTAGAGACCCAGTACTTC
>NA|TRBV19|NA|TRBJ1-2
CASSGQGYGYTF
TGTGCCAGTAGTGGGCAGGGCTATGGCTACACCTTC
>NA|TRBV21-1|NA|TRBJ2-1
CASSWTGGPYNEQFF
TGTGCCAGCAGCTGGACAGGGGGACCCTACAATGAGCAGTTCTTC
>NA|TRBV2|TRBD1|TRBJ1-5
CASSEQGASSNQPQHF
TGTGCCAGCAGTGAACAGGGGGCCTCGAGCAATCAGCCCCAGCATTTT
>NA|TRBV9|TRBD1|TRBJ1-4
CASSPGTGGHEKLFF
TGTGCCAGCAGCCCCGGGACAGGGGGGCATGAAAAACTGTTTTTT
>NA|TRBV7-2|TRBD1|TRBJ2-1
CASSKGQTNEQFF
TGTGCCAGCTCTAAGGGACAGACGAATGAGCAGTTCTTC
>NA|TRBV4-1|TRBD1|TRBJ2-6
CASSQIDRGLGANVLTF
TGCGCCAGCAGCCAGATCGACAGGGGGCTGGGGGCCAACGTCCTGACTTTC
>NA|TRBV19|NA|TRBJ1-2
CASSPITRDANYGYTF
TGTGCCAGTAGTCCTATTACGAGGGACGCGAATTATGGCTACACCTTC
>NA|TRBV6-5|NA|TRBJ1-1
CASHGGQEKAFF
TGTGCCAGCCATGGAGGGCAGGAAAAAGCTTTCTTT
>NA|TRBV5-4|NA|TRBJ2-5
CASKREWGETQYF
TGTGCCAGCAAACGGGAGTGGGGGGAGACCCAGTACTTC
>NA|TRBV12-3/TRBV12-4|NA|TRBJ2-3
CASSLALGSQYF
TGTGCCAGCAGTTTAGCGCTTGGGTCGCAGTATTTT